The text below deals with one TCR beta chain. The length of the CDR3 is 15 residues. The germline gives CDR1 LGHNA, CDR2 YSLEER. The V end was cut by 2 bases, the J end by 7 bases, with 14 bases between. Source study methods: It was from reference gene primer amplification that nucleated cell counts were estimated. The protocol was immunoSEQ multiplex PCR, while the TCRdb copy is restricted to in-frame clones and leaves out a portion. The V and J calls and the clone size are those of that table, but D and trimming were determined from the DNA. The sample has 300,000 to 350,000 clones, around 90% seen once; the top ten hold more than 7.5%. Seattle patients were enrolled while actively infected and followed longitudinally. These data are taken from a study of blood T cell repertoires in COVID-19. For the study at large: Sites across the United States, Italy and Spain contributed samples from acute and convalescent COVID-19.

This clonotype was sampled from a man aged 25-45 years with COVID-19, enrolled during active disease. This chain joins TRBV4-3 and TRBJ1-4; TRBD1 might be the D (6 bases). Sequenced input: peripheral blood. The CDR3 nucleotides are TGCGCCAGCAGCCAAACGGGGGGCGCGGGTGAAAAACTGTTTTTT. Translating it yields CASSQTGGAGEKLFF.